A single sample gave rise to the 14 T cell receptor beta chains below, sequenced in a study of T cells in Graves' hyperthyroidism and ophthalmopathy. TCR beta CDR3 region amplification was performed from RNA transcripts. HTBI primers were used for first-round RT-PCR of the TCR CDR3. TCRdb independently ran MiXCR on the multiplex PCR reads; one entry per CDR3 protein. In the table there are around 620,000 distinct CDR3 sequences, roughly 16% of which are singletons. The source material was blood. These receptors were collected from a woman between 25 and 40 years old with Graves' hyperthyroidism.

The table lists this clonotype with a few counts. The V and J genes are TRBV29-1 and TRBJ2-5; no reliable D call. Deletions cut 5 bases from V and 7 bases from J, with 8 bases between. This CDR3 comprises 10 residues. Germline CDR1 reads SQVTM; CDR2 reads ANQGSEA. This CDR3 is CSVILGTQYF. The CDR3 coding sequence is TGCAGCGTTATTTTGGGGACCCAGTACTTC. The complete variable domain, with remaining parts taken from reference TRBV29-1 and TRBJ2-5, reads SAVISQKPSRDICQRGTSLTIQCQVDSQVTMMFWYRQQPGQSLTLIATANQGSEATYESGFVIDKFPISRPNLTFSTLTVSNMSPEDSSIYLCSVILGTQYFGPGTRLLVL.

The V call is TRBV9, the J call TRBJ2-7, with D possibly TRBD2 on 6 matching bases. This CDR3 is built from 13 residues. Germline-derived CDR1 and CDR2 are SGDLS and YYNGEE. Trimming removed 3 bases from V and 6 bases from J, with 13 bases in between. CDR3 residues: CASSALTSSEQYF. The CDR3 nucleotides are TGTGCCAGCAGCGCACTCACTAGCAGCGAGCAGTACTTC.

Points on this clonotype: This CDR3 fails to terminate in the conserved phenylalanine or tryptophan, so it likely reflects a read error. The V gene is TRBV6-1, the J gene TRBJ1-1; D uncertain. This CDR3 has 13 amino acids. The ends were cut back, 9 bases at V and 5 bases at J, with 16 bases in the middle. Germline CDR1 is MNHNS and CDR2 is SASEGT. The CDR3 DNA reads as TGTGCCAGGGGAGGGAAGGTCGGAACTGAAGCTTTCCTT. It codes for CARGGKVGTEAFL.

This rearrangement joins TRBV9 to TRBJ2-5; D possibly corresponds to TRBD1 (5 bases). This CDR3 has 14 residues. In germline, CDR1 is SGDLS, CDR2 YYNGEE. The V and J ends lost 0 bases and 7 bases respectively, with 13 bases between them. The CDR3 DNA reads as TGTGCCAGCAGCGTAGGGACAACCACGGGGACCCAGTACTTC. Its translation: CASSVGTTTGTQYF.

The chain uses TRBV5-1 and TRBJ2-2; 7 bases align to TRBD1. Germline V gene lookup returns CDR1 SGHRS and CDR2 YFSETQ. The CDR3 has 14 residues. V shed 7 bases, J shed 4 bases, and the junction held 7 bases outside the gene matches. In nucleotides, the CDR3 is TGCGCCAGCTCGTACAGGGGATCCACCGGGGAGCTGTTTTTT. This codes for CASSYRGSTGELFF.

This clonotype was counted at least ten times. This rearrangement joins TRBV5-1 to TRBJ2-7; 9 nucleotides agree with TRBD1. CDR3 size: 15 residues. V was pared by 4 bases and J by 0 bases, with 5 bases of the junction left unmatched. In germline, CDR1 is SGHRS, CDR2 YFSETQ. The CDR3 region is CASSPRQGVSYEQYF. The CDR3 region has the DNA TGCGCCAGCAGCCCTAGACAGGGGGTCTCCTACGAGCAGTACTTC.

Ten or more counts support this clonotype. This sequence joins TRBV7-2 and TRBJ1-4, with D possibly being TRBD1 (6 bases). Germline loops: CDR1 SGHTA, CDR2 FQGNSA. Trimming removed 5 bases from V and 0 bases from J, with 10 bases in between. The CDR3 is made up of 15 amino acids. As DNA, the CDR3 is TGTGCCAGCAGCCTAAGGACAGCAACTAATGAAAAACTGTTTTTT. It translates to CASSLRTATNEKLFF.

This clonotype was counted ten times or more. The chain carries TRBV30 and TRBJ2-1; D gene uncertain. CDR1 GTSNPN and CDR2 SVGIG come from the germline V gene (reference sequence). The CDR3 extends over 13 amino acids. Trimming took 2 bases from V and 5 from J, leaving 10 bases between them. Here the CDR3 reads CAWSPNSNNEQFF. Written as DNA, the CDR3 is TGTGCCTGGAGTCCAAACTCAAACAATGAGCAGTTCTTC.

The V call is TRBV27, the J call TRBJ1-1; unclear D gene. The V gene's germline CDR1 is MNHEY and CDR2 SMNVEV (reference sequence). V lost 8 bases to trimming and J lost 2 bases, with 24 bases between them. CDR3 length: 17 residues. This chain's CDR3 is CASSYTLSTAFNTEAFF. DNA for the CDR3: TGTGCCAGCTCCTACACCCTCTCAACAGCTTTTAACACTGAAGCTTTCTTT.

The chain uses TRBV28 and TRBJ2-7; D might be TRBD1 (6 bases). With 6 bases removed from V and 1 base from J, the gap between germline ends came to 19 bases. Germline CDR1 is MDHEN and CDR2 is SYDVKM. The CDR3 extends over 16 amino acids. The CDR3 loop reads CASSPSSQGASYEQYF. Here the CDR3 DNA reads TGTGCCAGCAGCCCCTCTTCACAGGGCGCTTCCTACGAGCAGTACTTC.

Many counts were recorded for this clonotype. The genes are TRBV30 and TRBJ2-7; D remains ambiguous. The CDR3 extends over 11 amino acids. Germline V CDR1 and CDR2: GTSNPN, SVGIG (reference sequence). V was trimmed by 1 base and J by 5 bases, leaving 6 bases between them. CDR3 sequence (DNA): TGTGCCTGGAGTGGGGGAAACGAGCAGTACTTC. Translation gives CAWSGGNEQYF.

This clonotype was seen a handful of times. V and J are TRBV12-3 or TRBV12-4 and TRBJ2-5; a possible D gene is TRBD1 (5 bases). This CDR3 spans 13 amino acids. Trimming left V 6 bases short and J 4 bases short, with 12 bases between. CDR3 region: CASSIQVRETQYF. CDR3 sequence (DNA): TGTGCCAGCAGCATACAGGTCCGAGAGACCCAGTACTTC.

This clonotype has only a few counts. The chain links TRBV4-3 to TRBJ2-7; D unresolved. There are 15 residues in the CDR3. Germline CDR1 reads LGHNA; CDR2 reads YSLEER. V lost 1 base and J lost 4, with 14 bases in between. The CDR3 here is CASSQGTATPYEQYF. The CDR3, as DNA: TGCGCCAGCAGCCAAGGAACAGCGACCCCTTACGAGCAGTACTTC.

This clonotype occurred a few times. V gene TRBV20-1 combines with J gene TRBJ2-1; 8 nucleotides line up with TRBD2. V lost 6 bases, J lost 6 bases, and 7 bases stayed unmatched. The germline V gene encodes CDR1 DFQATT and CDR2 SNEGSKA (reference sequence). CDR3 length: 13 amino acids. For the CDR3, the DNA is TGCAGTGCCCCAGCGGGAGACCTCAATGAGCAGTTCTTC. It translates to CSAPAGDLNEQFF.